This T cell receptor (delta chain) was profiled in a study of gamma-delta chains in newborns, infants, children. Study background: Polyclonal expansion of innate γδ T cells after birth follows microbial exposure.

Germline trimming cut 1 base from V and 4 bases from J; bases unmatched to any gene: 7. Germline assignment: CDR1 GEAIGNYY and CDR2 EKD. The CDR3 loop spans 18 amino acids. This clone rates as medium-sized. TCRdb re-analyzed the reads via CATT. The table lists a few thousand delta-chain clones, 3.9% of them singletons. This TCR derives from a child who was a newborn, infant or young child, either healthy, febrile or measles-vaccinated (not recorded which). The chain is built from TRDV2 and TRDJ3; TRDD3 agrees at 9 bases. Material for sequencing was blood. The CDR3 protein is CACDTGGDTVWDTRQMFF. The CDR3 coding sequence is TGTGCCTGTGACACGGGGGGGGATACTGTGTGGGACACCCGACAGATGTTTTTC.